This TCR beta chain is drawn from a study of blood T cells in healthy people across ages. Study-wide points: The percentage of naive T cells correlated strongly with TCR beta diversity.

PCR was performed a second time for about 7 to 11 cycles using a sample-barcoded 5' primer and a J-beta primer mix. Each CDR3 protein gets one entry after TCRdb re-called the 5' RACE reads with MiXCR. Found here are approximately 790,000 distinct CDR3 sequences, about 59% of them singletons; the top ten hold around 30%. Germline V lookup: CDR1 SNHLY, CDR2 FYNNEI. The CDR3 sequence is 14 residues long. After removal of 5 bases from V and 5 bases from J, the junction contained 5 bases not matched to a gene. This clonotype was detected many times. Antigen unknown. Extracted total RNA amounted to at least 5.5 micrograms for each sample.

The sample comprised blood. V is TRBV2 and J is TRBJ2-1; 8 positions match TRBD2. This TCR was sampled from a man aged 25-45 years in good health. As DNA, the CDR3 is TGTGCCAGCAGTCTAAGCGGGGGTAACAATGAGCAGTTCTTC. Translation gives CASSLSGGNNEQFF.